This entry lists 28 T cell receptor beta chains sequenced from one sample in a study of response to subunit inactivated influenza vaccine. In TCRdb, the RT-PCR reads were re-called with MiXCR into one record per CDR3 protein. Of a few hundred thousand distinct CDR3 sequences detected, approximately 14% appear once; the ten largest clones hold approximately 10%. Sequences were derived from PBMCs from blood, sampled 11 to 12 days after vaccination. The receptors were gathered from a man in his fifties who received an inactivated influenza vaccine.

This clonotype was picked up a small number of times. The chain joins TRBV14 to TRBJ2-5; D is perhaps TRBD1 (6 bases). The germline V gene has CDR1 SGHDN and CDR2 FVKESK. Trimming cost V 4 bases and J 10 bases, with 34 bases left between them. The CDR3 extends over 19 amino acids. The CDR3 DNA reads TGTGCCAGCAGCCTCACCACCGAATGGACAGTATCTCCAAGAGATCACCAGTACTTC. It specifies CASSLTTEWTVSPRDHQYF.

The V gene is TRBV4-3, the J gene TRBJ2-2; 14 nucleotides match TRBD2. The CDR3 consists of 16 residues. V shed 4 bases and J 6 bases; nucleotides not matched to a gene: 4. In germline, CDR1 is LGHNA, CDR2 YSLEER. CDR3 sequence: CASSRGLAGGPGELFF. The CDR3, as DNA: TGCGCCAGCAGCCGAGGACTAGCGGGAGGCCCCGGGGAGCTGTTTTTT.

This clonotype was counted once. The chain links TRBV20-1 to TRBJ2-3; 7 bases agree with TRBD2. The CDR3 loop spans 12 amino acids. Germline CDR1 is DFQATT and CDR2 is SNEGSKA (reference sequence). CDR3 loop: CGGSGTTDTQYF. As DNA, the CDR3 is TGCGGGGGGAGCGGGACCACAGATACGCAGTATTTT.

The rearrangement uses TRBV6-1 and TRBJ2-1, with D possibly being TRBD1 or TRBD2 (6 bases each). The length of the CDR3 is 18 residues. The germline V gene encodes CDR1 MNHNS and CDR2 SASEGT. The ends were cut back, 6 bases at V and 0 bases at J, with 21 bases in the middle. CDR3 coding DNA: TGTGCCAGCAGCCCAGTTAGGATCACGGGGGCCTCCTACAATGAGCAGTTCTTC. This gives the protein CASSPVRITGASYNEQFF.

This rearrangement joins TRBV20-1 to TRBJ2-1; D remains unclear. The CDR3 is made up of 16 amino acids. CDR1 and CDR2 (germline): DFQATT, SNEGSKA (reference sequence). V was trimmed by 4 bases and J by 8 bases, leaving 24 bases between them. The CDR3 spells CSAIPMLGPYNDEQFF. CDR3 DNA sequence: TGCAGTGCTATACCCATGTTAGGTCCTTACAACGATGAGCAGTTCTTC.

This chain uses TRBV6-1 with TRBJ1-2; D is perhaps TRBD1 (5 bases). The CDR3 is 14 residues long. The germline CDR1 and CDR2 sequences are MNHNS and SASEGT. The germline V and J ends were trimmed by 7 bases and 8 bases, with 20 bases remaining between them. The CDR3 DNA reads TGTGCCAGCAAAAGCCGGGGCCGTGATTTCGGCTACACCTTC. Its protein is CASKSRGRDFGYTF.

This chain uses TRBV12-3 or TRBV12-4 with TRBJ2-7; tentative D call: TRBD2 (5 bases). The CDR3 extends over 14 amino acids. V lost 5 bases and J 5 bases, leaving 16 bases between the germline ends. The DNA for the CDR3 is TGTGCCAGCAGTACCCCCGGACTCGGCCACGAGCAGTACTTC. Translated: CASSTPGLGHEQYF.

The CDR3 spells CASSLIFPDIRGRNEQFF. The CDR3 DNA is TGTGCCAGCAGCTTGATCTTCCCGGACATCAGGGGGAGGAATGAGCAGTTCTTC. The rearrangement uses TRBV5-5 and TRBJ2-1, with D perhaps TRBD1 (7 bases). V was shortened by 1 base and J by 7 bases, with 24 bases between the two germline ends. This CDR3 contains 18 residues. Germline CDR1 SGHKS, CDR2 YYEKEE (reference sequence).

The chain couples TRBV12-3 or TRBV12-4 to TRBJ1-2; 9 nucleotides agree with TRBD1. The CDR3 covers 13 residues. The V segment lost 6 bases and the J segment 5 bases; nucleotides outside the gene matches: 4. Here the CDR3 reads CASSYGTGYGYTF. DNA of the CDR3: TGTGCCAGCAGCTATGGGACAGGGTATGGCTACACCTTC.

The sample holds many counts of this clonotype. V and J are TRBV10-3 and TRBJ1-1; no firm D call. Trimming took off 2 bases at V and 2 bases at J, with 12 bases between the two ends. This CDR3 has 15 amino acids. Germline loops: CDR1 ENHRY, CDR2 SYGVKD. Written as DNA, the CDR3 is TGTGCCATCAGTGAGACCCTCGGCGCAAACACTGAAGCTTTCTTT. Its translation is CAISETLGANTEAFF.

This clonotype was seen only a few times. This sequence joins TRBV6-2 or TRBV6-3 and TRBJ2-3, with 13 positions matching TRBD2. The J segment lost 2 bases and the V segment lost 4 bases, leaving 12 bases of the junction unmatched. Germline assignment: CDR1 MNHEY and CDR2 SVGEGT. There are 19 residues in the CDR3. The CDR3 bases are TGTGCCAGCAGTTTCGCCGGGACTAGCGGGATTAGACTCACAGATACGCAGTATTTT. Protein: CASSFAGTSGIRLTDTQYF.

The chain links TRBV4-1 to TRBJ2-7, with 10 bases that match TRBD2. The CDR3 sequence is 15 residues long. Per the germline V gene, CDR1 is MGHRA and CDR2 is YSYEKL. The ends lost 5 bases at V and 1 base at J; junction bases unmatched: 5. This chain's CDR3 is CASSVSGGSSYEQYF. CDR3 nucleotide sequence: TGCGCCAGCAGCGTTAGCGGGGGGTCTTCCTACGAGCAGTACTTC.

This clonotype was counted only a few times. The rearrangement uses TRBV28 and TRBJ2-6, with D possibly matching TRBD1 (5 bases). Trimming left V 2 bases short and J 3 bases short, with 14 bases between. Germline CDR1 is MDHEN and CDR2 is SYDVKM. The CDR3 is made up of 17 amino acids. Here the CDR3 reads CASSLMQGRVGANVLTF. The CDR3 region has the DNA TGTGCCAGCAGTTTAATGCAGGGAAGGGTTGGGGCCAACGTCCTGACTTTC.

The sample holds a few counts of this clonotype. V is TRBV5-1 and J is TRBJ2-1; D tentatively fits TRBD1 or TRBD2 (6 bases each). The CDR3 is 21 residues long. V shed 1 base and J shed 0 bases, with 26 bases lying between them. The germline gives CDR1 SGHRS, CDR2 YFSETQ. The DNA for the CDR3 is TGCGCCAGCAGCTTGTGGCCGGGGGCCACGGGGGTCCCTAGCTCCTACAATGAGCAGTTCTTC. This codes for CASSLWPGATGVPSSYNEQFF.

The chain is built from TRBV19 and TRBJ2-7; possible D gene TRBD1, 6 bases. Trimming cost V 3 bases and J 6 bases, with 6 bases left between them. Per the germline V gene, CDR1 is LNHDA and CDR2 is SQIVND (reference sequence). This CDR3 is built from 11 residues. The CDR3 sequence is CASSIRGEQYF. Written as DNA, the CDR3 is TGTGCCAGTAGTATCAGGGGCGAGCAGTACTTC.

The genes are TRBV12-3 or TRBV12-4 and TRBJ2-1; TRBD2 matches 13 bases. This CDR3 has 18 amino acids. V dropped 5 bases and J dropped 3; count of bases not matched to a gene: 10. The CDR3 is CASSPGTSGVFLYNEQFF. The CDR3 bases are TGTGCCAGCAGTCCGGGGACTAGCGGGGTGTTCCTCTACAATGAGCAGTTCTTC.

This clonotype appeared a few times. The chain combines TRBV29-1 with TRBJ2-5; D call uncertain. Trimming shortened V by 4 bases and J by 3 bases, and 3 bases separated the two germline ends. The length of the CDR3 is 10 residues. Germline-derived CDR1 and CDR2 are SQVTM and ANQGSEA. The CDR3 sequence is CSVAKETQYF. Written as DNA, the CDR3 is TGCAGCGTTGCTAAAGAGACCCAGTACTTC.

This sequence joins TRBV7-2 and TRBJ2-7, with 7 positions matching TRBD1. Per germline, CDR1 SGHTA and CDR2 FQGNSA. J gave up 3 bases and V 5 bases, and 7 bases lay outside the gene matches. The CDR3 is made up of 14 amino acids. The CDR3 DNA sequence: TGTGCCAGCAGCCGACAGGGATTAGGCTACGAGCAGTACTTC. It codes for CASSRQGLGYEQYF.

A few counts support this clonotype. V is TRBV20-1 and J is TRBJ1-1; D is uncertain. Trimming took 2 bases from V and 7 from J, leaving 5 bases between them. The CDR3 totals 10 residues. CDR1 is DFQATT and CDR2 is SNEGSKA in the germline V gene (reference sequence). CDR3 in amino acids: CSARKNEAFF. For the CDR3, the DNA is TGCAGTGCTAGAAAGAATGAAGCTTTCTTT.

CDR3 DNA sequence: TGTGCCAGCAGACCCCCAGGGTGGGATGGCTACACCTTC. Encoded protein: CASRPPGWDGYTF. The chain has TRBV28 and TRBJ1-2; TRBD1 is a possible D gene (5 bases). The CDR3 consists of 13 residues. CDR1 is MDHEN, CDR2 SYDVKM, per germline. Trimming took off 6 bases at V and 6 bases at J, with 14 bases between the two ends.

This clonotype has only a few counts. The rearrangement links TRBV2 to TRBJ2-2; 10 positions agree with TRBD2. The germline CDR1 and CDR2 sequences are SNHLY and FYNNEI. V shed 5 bases and J 5 bases; nucleotides not matched to a gene: 5. The CDR3 length is 15 residues. The CDR3 region is CASSTLAGSTGELFF. The CDR3 nucleotides read TGTGCCAGCAGTACACTAGCGGGGTCTACCGGGGAGCTGTTTTTT.

The chain links TRBV6-1 to TRBJ2-1, with TRBD2 identical over 9 bases. Germline values: CDR1 MNHNS, CDR2 SASEGT. V lost 6 bases to trimming and J lost 8 bases; unmatched junction nucleotides: 11. This CDR3 spans 15 amino acids. The CDR3: CASSPGLARLYEQFF. The CDR3 coding sequence is TGTGCCAGCAGCCCTGGACTAGCGAGGTTGTATGAGCAGTTCTTC.

This clonotype was observed many times. The V gene is TRBV28, the J gene TRBJ2-1, with unresolved D. The CDR3 runs to 16 residues. Trimming left V 1 base short and J 6 bases short, with 16 bases between. The germline V gene has CDR1 MDHEN and CDR2 SYDVKM. This chain's CDR3 is CASSLSYLSPPNEQFF. In DNA, the CDR3 is TGTGCCAGCAGTTTATCCTACCTCTCCCCCCCCAATGAGCAGTTCTTC.

The rearrangement uses TRBV6-1 and TRBJ2-7; D is possibly TRBD1 (6 bases). The V end lost 2 bases, the J end lost 0 bases, and 20 bases lay between the germline ends. Looked up from germline, CDR1 is MNHNS and CDR2 is SASEGT. The CDR3 sequence is 18 residues long. The chain's CDR3 is CASSEPMSGQLSSYEQYF. The CDR3 DNA reads as TGTGCCAGCAGTGAACCGATGAGCGGACAGCTTAGCTCCTACGAGCAGTACTTC.

This clonotype appeared a few times. This chain joins TRBV15 and TRBJ2-3, with TRBD1 matching over 10 bases. Germline-derived CDR1 and CDR2 are LNHNV and YYDKDF (reference sequence). The CDR3 runs to 14 residues. The trim removed 3 bases at V and 9 bases at J, leaving 6 bases unmatched. CDR3 coding DNA: TGTGCCACCAGCAGCCGACAGGGGGCGGACACGCAGTATTTT. It specifies CATSSRQGADTQYF.

The chain combines TRBV5-1 with TRBJ1-1, with a possible D match to TRBD1 (5 bases). The CDR3 spans 14 residues. Germline CDR1 is SGHRS and CDR2 is YFSETQ. V lost 1 base, J lost 0 bases, and 7 bases lay in between. CDR3 residues: CASSLRTMNTEAFF. DNA for the CDR3: TGCGCCAGCAGCTTGAGGACAATGAACACTGAAGCTTTCTTT.

This clonotype was detected many times. The V call is TRBV3-1, the J call TRBJ2-5, with 12 positions matching TRBD2. Germline CDR1 LGHDT, CDR2 YNNKEL (reference sequence). After removal of 2 bases from V and 6 bases from J, the junction contained 10 bases not matched to a gene. The CDR3 length is 17 residues. The chain's CDR3 is CASSQPLTSGRVKTQYF. The CDR3 nucleotides are TGTGCCAGCAGCCAACCCCTGACTAGCGGGAGAGTCAAGACCCAGTACTTC.

V is TRBV20-1 and J is TRBJ2-7; D is unresolved. Germline loops: CDR1 DFQATT, CDR2 SNEGSKA (reference sequence). The CDR3 spans 14 residues. With 5 bases removed from V and 7 bases from J, the gap between germline ends came to 21 bases. The CDR3 sequence is CSAPNLYGLREQYF. CDR3 bases: TGCAGTGCTCCGAACCTATACGGTCTACGAGAGCAGTACTTC.